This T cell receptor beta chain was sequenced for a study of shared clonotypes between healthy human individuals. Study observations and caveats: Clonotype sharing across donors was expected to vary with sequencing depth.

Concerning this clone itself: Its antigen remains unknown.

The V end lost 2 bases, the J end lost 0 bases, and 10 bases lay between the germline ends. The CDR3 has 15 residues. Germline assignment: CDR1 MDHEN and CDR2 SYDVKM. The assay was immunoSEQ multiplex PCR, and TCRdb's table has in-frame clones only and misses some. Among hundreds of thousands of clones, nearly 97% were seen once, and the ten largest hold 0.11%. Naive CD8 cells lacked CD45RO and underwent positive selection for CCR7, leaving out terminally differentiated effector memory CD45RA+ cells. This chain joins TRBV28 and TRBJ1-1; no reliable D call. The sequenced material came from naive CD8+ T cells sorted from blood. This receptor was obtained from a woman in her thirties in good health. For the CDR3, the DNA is TGTGCCAGCAGTTTAGGGGAGGGAATGAACACTGAAGCTTTCTTT. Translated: CASSLGEGMNTEAFF.